Presented here are 25 T cell receptor beta chains from one specimen sequenced in a study of cytomegalovirus exposure and HLA in healthy donors. Both 60 Vbeta primers and 13 Jbeta primers went into the PCR. Libraries were prepared by immunoSEQ multiplex PCR; TCRdb keeps only in-frame clonotypes and omits some of them. The sample has fewer than 200,000 clones, roughly four fifths seen once. Sequenced input: PBMCs. The receptors shown here come from a woman between 18 and 30 years old in good health and CMV-seronegative.

The V and J genes are TRBV6-5 and TRBJ1-2; weak D call: TRBD1 (5 bases). Trimming removed 6 bases from V and 0 bases from J, with 8 bases in between. This CDR3 has 13 residues. Germline CDR1 is MNHEY and CDR2 is SVGAGI. CDR3 in amino acids: CASRQDANYGYTF. CDR3 coding DNA: TGTGCCAGCAGACAGGATGCTAACTATGGCTACACCTTC.

This clone was observed once. The chain carries TRBV4-3 and TRBJ2-7; 8 bases map to TRBD2. Germline trimming cut 0 bases from V and 2 bases from J; bases unmatched to any gene: 3. The CDR3 is made up of 15 amino acids. Germline CDR1 LGHNA, CDR2 YSLEER. This CDR3 reads CASSQDRGLAYEQYF. CDR3 coding DNA: TGCGCCAGCAGCCAAGATCGGGGACTAGCCTACGAGCAGTACTTC.

The V call is TRBV4-1, the J call TRBJ2-1, with unresolved D. This CDR3 is built from 14 residues. Germline CDR1 is MGHRA and CDR2 is YSYEKL. Trimming pared 1 base from V and 3 bases from J, leaving 7 bases between. CDR3 in amino acids: CASSQVKHYNEQFF. The CDR3 DNA follows: TGCGCCAGCAGCCAAGTGAAACACTACAATGAGCAGTTCTTC.

This chain uses TRBV7-6 with TRBJ2-6, with D possibly matching TRBD1 (7 bases). V lost 1 base and J lost 0, with 22 bases in between. Germline V CDR1 and CDR2: SGHVS, FNYEAQ. The CDR3 extends over 21 amino acids. CDR3 DNA sequence: TGTGCCAGCAGCTTAGAGCCTCCGGCGGGACAGATAATCTCTGGGGCCAACGTCCTGACTTTC. This gives the protein CASSLEPPAGQIISGANVLTF.

J is TRBJ2-7 and V is TRBV27, with D possibly being TRBD2 (6 bases). The V gene's germline CDR1 is MNHEY and CDR2 SMNVEV (reference sequence). V was shortened by 3 bases and J by 1 base, with 13 bases between the two germline ends. This CDR3 has 15 residues. This chain's CDR3 is CASSFDAGFSYEQYF. For the CDR3, the DNA is TGTGCCAGCAGTTTCGACGCGGGGTTTTCCTACGAGCAGTACTTC.

This chain connects TRBV11-3 to TRBJ2-2, with D possibly matching TRBD1 (6 bases). The CDR3 length is 16 residues. V dropped 5 bases and J dropped 3 bases, with 16 bases sitting between them. In germline, CDR1 is SGHNT, CDR2 YENEEA. The CDR3 nucleotides read TGTGCCAGCAGCCCCCAACAGGGACCGCACACCGGGGAGCTGTTTTTT. This codes for CASSPQQGPHTGELFF.

The genes are TRBV11-3 and TRBJ2-2; weak D call: TRBD1 (6 bases). With 6 bases removed from V and 8 bases from J, the gap between germline ends came to 10 bases. This CDR3 comprises 12 residues. The germline V gene has CDR1 SGHNT and CDR2 YENEEA. The CDR3 nucleotides are TGTGCCAGCAGTAAGCAGGGGGGGGAGCTGTTTTTT. Protein sequence: CASSKQGGELFF.

This clone has a handful of counts. This sequence joins TRBV4-2 and TRBJ2-5; TRBD2 agrees at 9 bases. The junction had 6 bases not matched to a gene; V was cut back by 0 bases and J by 4 bases. Germline lookup yields CDR1 LGHNA and CDR2 YNFKEQ. CDR3 length equals 16 residues. CDR3 nucleotide sequence: TGTGCCAGCAGCCAAGAGGCTAGCGGGAACCCAGAGACCCAGTACTTC. This gives the protein CASSQEASGNPETQYF.

The chain combines TRBV10-3 with TRBJ2-7; D uncertain. The CDR3 sequence is 15 residues long. Trimming removed 0 bases from V and 0 bases from J, with 9 bases in between. In germline, CDR1 is ENHRY, CDR2 SYGVKD. The CDR3 loop is CAISESQASSYEQYF. DNA for the CDR3: TGTGCCATCAGTGAGTCCCAGGCGAGCTCCTACGAGCAGTACTTC.

The V call is TRBV7-9, the J call TRBJ2-5, with D possibly TRBD2 on 6 matching bases. CDR1 is SEHNR, CDR2 FQNEAQ, per germline (reference sequence). Deletions cut 2 bases from V and 2 bases from J, with 9 bases between. The CDR3 has 14 amino acids. As DNA, the CDR3 is TGTGCCAGCAGCTTACAGCGGGCACAAGAGACCCAGTACTTC. Translated: CASSLQRAQETQYF.

V gene TRBV7-6 combines with J gene TRBJ2-1; D may be TRBD1 (6 bases). Germline V lookup: CDR1 SGHVS, CDR2 FNYEAQ. There are 15 residues in the CDR3. Between the trimmed V and J ends, which lost 5 bases and 7 bases, there was a span of 18 bases. The CDR3 loop reads CASSQDLTGTNEQFF. The CDR3 coding sequence is TGTGCCAGCAGCCAAGACCTTACAGGGACGAATGAGCAGTTCTTC.

The chain joins TRBV4-1 to TRBJ2-1; 13 nucleotides line up with TRBD2. V gave up 5 bases and J gave up 7 bases; unmatched junction bases: 5. The CDR3 has 15 amino acids. The germline V gene has CDR1 MGHRA and CDR2 YSYEKL. The CDR3 spells CASSRRGLAGNEQFF. CDR3 coding DNA: TGCGCCAGCAGCAGGAGGGGACTAGCGGGAAATGAGCAGTTCTTC.

This chain uses TRBV27 with TRBJ1-1, with a weak D call TRBD1 (6 bases). Germline V gives CDR1 MNHEY, CDR2 SMNVEV (reference sequence). The V and J ends lost 5 bases and 5 bases respectively, with 15 bases between them. CDR3 length: 14 amino acids. The CDR3 nucleotides are TGTGCCAGCAGTCTACAGGGACCTGGAACTGAAGCTTTCTTT. Translated: CASSLQGPGTEAFF.

This clone turned up a few times. The V call is TRBV4-3, the J call TRBJ1-1; the match to TRBD1 covers 11 bases. The V gene's germline CDR1 is LGHNA and CDR2 YSLEER. CDR3 length: 16 residues. V trimming: 1 base; J trimming: 7 bases; junction bases outside the gene matches: 8. In DNA form, the CDR3 reads TGCGCCAGCAGCCAAGCCGGGACAGGGGGTATTGATGAAGCTTTCTTT. Its protein is CASSQAGTGGIDEAFF.

The rearrangement uses TRBV4-3 and TRBJ2-2; 8 nucleotides match TRBD1. V lost 0 bases and J lost 6; bases outside the gene matches: 12. This CDR3 is 18 amino acids long. Germline assignment: CDR1 LGHNA and CDR2 YSLEER. The CDR3 bases are TGCGCCAGCAGCCAAGACCTTCTGACAGGGGAACGAGCCGGGGAGCTGTTTTTT. It encodes CASSQDLLTGERAGELFF.

The chain uses TRBV28 and TRBJ2-1, with TRBD2 identical over 11 bases. The germline V gene encodes CDR1 MDHEN and CDR2 SYDVKM. This CDR3 is built from 16 residues. V trimming: 2 bases; J trimming: 6 bases; junction bases outside the gene matches: 6. CDR3 nucleotides: TGTGCCAGCAGTTTAGTGTCTAGCGGGAGGCCCAATGAGCAGTTCTTC. The encoded protein is CASSLVSSGRPNEQFF.

In DNA, the CDR3 is TGCGCCAGCAGCCAACAGCGGGGGGACAATGAGCAGTTCTTC. Its protein product is CASSQQRGDNEQFF. This rearrangement joins TRBV4-3 to TRBJ2-1; TRBD2 aligns across 9 bases. V lost 2 bases and J lost 5; bases outside the gene matches: 1. The CDR3 sequence is 14 residues long. Per germline, CDR1 LGHNA and CDR2 YSLEER.

In its sample, this clone was seen once. The chain uses TRBV27 and TRBJ1-2; maybe TRBD1 (5 bases). V lost 2 bases and J lost 4, with 14 bases in between. Germline assignment: CDR1 MNHEY and CDR2 SMNVEV (reference sequence). This CDR3 comprises 15 residues. Here the CDR3 reads CASSLRGSVTYGYTF. In DNA, the CDR3 is TGTGCCAGCAGTTTACGGGGGTCCGTTACCTATGGCTACACCTTC.

This chain links TRBV5-5 with TRBJ2-5; 11 bases are shared with TRBD2. Germline lookup yields CDR1 SGHKS and CDR2 YYEKEE (reference sequence). The junction had 8 bases not matched to a gene; V was cut back by 4 bases and J by 3 bases. This CDR3 region has 16 residues. This chain's CDR3 is CASSTRLLAGEETQYF. In nucleotides, the CDR3 is TGTGCCAGCAGCACACGCCTACTAGCGGGAGAAGAGACCCAGTACTTC. Combining the CDR3 with reference TRBV5-5 and TRBJ2-5 gives the whole variable domain DAGVTQSPTHLIKTRGQQVTLRCSPISGHKSVSWYQQVLGQGPQFIFQYYEKEERGRGNFPDRFSARQFPNYSSELNVNALLLGDSALYLCASSTRLLAGEETQYFGPGTRLLVL.

The rearrangement joins TRBV7-2 to TRBJ2-3; perhaps TRBD2 as D (6 bases). This CDR3 spans 18 amino acids. V lost 7 bases and J 5 bases, leaving 28 bases between the germline ends. Germline loops: CDR1 SGHTA, CDR2 FQGNSA. CDR3 in amino acids: CASTSDSGGTILGDTQYF. The CDR3 region has the DNA TGTGCCAGCACCTCGGACTCGGGCGGGACGATACTAGGAGATACGCAGTATTTT.

The V gene is TRBV27, the J gene TRBJ2-3, with 8 bases identical to TRBD1. The V and J ends lost 5 bases and 1 base, in that order; junction bases with no gene match: 11. The CDR3 covers 17 residues. Germline CDR1 and CDR2: MNHEY and SMNVEV (reference sequence). CDR3 nucleotide sequence: TGTGCCAGCAGTCCTCGGACAGGGCCCAGTGGCACAGATACGCAGTATTTT. It is translated as CASSPRTGPSGTDTQYF.

V gene TRBV20-1 combines with J gene TRBJ1-1; 7 bases align to TRBD1. Germline CDR1 is DFQATT and CDR2 is SNEGSKA (reference sequence). The CDR3 runs 10 residues. V lost 3 bases and J lost 8; bases outside the gene matches: 0. The chain's CDR3 is CSARDREAFF. The CDR3 DNA reads TGCAGTGCTAGGGACAGGGAAGCTTTCTTT.

The chain combines TRBV10-3 with TRBJ2-5; D not certain. Germline V lookup: CDR1 ENHRY, CDR2 SYGVKD. V was pared by 4 bases and J by 5 bases, with 11 bases between. There are 13 residues in the CDR3. CDR3 protein: CAISGSPAETQYF. The CDR3 nucleotides read TGTGCCATCAGTGGGAGTCCCGCGGAGACCCAGTACTTC.

The chain has TRBV7-2 and TRBJ2-1, with 8 bases that match TRBD1. The CDR3 covers 17 residues. V dropped 1 base and J dropped 7; count of bases not matched to a gene: 12. The germline V gene encodes CDR1 SGHTA and CDR2 FQGNSA. CDR3 coding DNA: TGTGCCAGCAGCTTAGTCGTTGTCGGGCAGGGGGCGAATGAGCAGTTCTTC. It is translated as CASSLVVVGQGANEQFF. Filled out from reference TRBV7-2 and TRBJ2-1, the complete variable domain reads GAGVSQSPSNKVTEKGKDVELRCDPISGHTALYWYRQSLGQGLEFLIYFQGNSAPDKSGLPSDRFSAERTGGSVSTLTIQRTQQEDSAVYLCASSLVVVGQGANEQFFGPGTRLTVL.

There are a few counts of this clone. This chain connects TRBV18 to TRBJ2-1; D call uncertain. CDR3 size: 15 residues. In germline, CDR1 is KGHSH, CDR2 LQKENI. The ends were cut back, 5 bases at V and 0 bases at J, with 11 bases in the middle. CDR3: CASSNVVSSYNEQFF. The CDR3 DNA reads as TGTGCCAGCTCAAACGTGGTGAGCTCCTACAATGAGCAGTTCTTC.